The 14 T cell receptor beta chains below all came from one sample that was sequenced in a study of shared clonotypes between healthy human individuals. Assay: immunoSEQ multiplex PCR; the TCRdb copy retains only in-frame clones and omits some. The sample holds 950,000 to 1,300,000 clones; approximately 68% are singletons and the top ten take about 1.5%. Sequenced input: memory CD4+ T cells sorted from blood. Subset: CD45RA-negative fraction. These receptor sequences come from a man aged 18 to 30 in good health.

The genes are TRBV19 and TRBJ2-3; 8 bases map to TRBD2. V trimming: 3 bases; J trimming: 2 bases; junction bases outside the gene matches: 7. The CDR3 covers 16 residues. CDR1 and CDR2 (germline): LNHDA, SQIVND (reference sequence). CDR3 loop: CASSISSGGHTDTQYF. Written as DNA, the CDR3 is TGTGCCAGTAGTATCTCCAGCGGGGGACACACAGATACGCAGTATTTT.

V is TRBV6-1 and J is TRBJ2-5; a weak D match, TRBD1 (6 bases). There are 13 residues in the CDR3. Germline CDR1 and CDR2: MNHNS and SASEGT. With 6 bases removed from V and 5 bases from J, the gap between germline ends came to 13 bases. The DNA for the CDR3 is TGTGCCAGCAGCGAACAGGGCGCGGAGACCCAGTACTTC. It codes for CASSEQGAETQYF.

The genes are TRBV18 and TRBJ2-5; TRBD2 matches 13 bases. CDR3 length equals 16 residues. In germline, CDR1 is KGHSH, CDR2 LQKENI. The V segment lost 1 base and the J segment 3 bases; nucleotides outside the gene matches: 2. In nucleotides, the CDR3 is TGTGCCAGCTCACCACAAGGACTAGCGGGAGAAGAGACCCAGTACTTC. Translating it yields CASSPQGLAGEETQYF.

This clone has only a few counts. Without the conserved terminal phenylalanine or tryptophan, this CDR3 likely stems from a read error. The chain has TRBV4-3 and TRBJ1-6; D gene uncertain. The DNA end is more similar to TRBJ2-2, so the J call may be wrong. Per germline, CDR1 LGHNA and CDR2 YSLEER. The CDR3 covers 10 residues. The CDR3 here is CASSPPDLFV. CDR3 bases: TGCGCCAGCAGCCCCCCGGACCTGTTTGTT.

The J gene is TRBJ1-2, the V gene TRBV6-1; maybe TRBD1 (5 bases). Trimming pared 7 bases from V and 1 base from J, leaving 7 bases between. This CDR3 comprises 12 residues. Germline values: CDR1 MNHNS, CDR2 SASEGT. The CDR3 loop is CASTGGNYGYTF. The CDR3 nucleotides are TGTGCCAGCACGGGGGGTAACTATGGCTACACCTTC.

About this clone: One end of the junction is discordant with germline, which a read error may explain. The chain combines TRBV7-2 with TRBJ2-3; 9 positions agree with TRBD2. The CDR3 totals 14 residues. Per the germline V gene, CDR1 is SGHTA and CDR2 is FQGNSA. In DNA, the CDR3 is TGTGCCAGCAGCCTAGCGGGAACCACAGATACGCAGTATTTT. It translates to CASSLAGTTDTQYF.

The chain couples TRBV7-2 to TRBJ2-7, with D possibly being TRBD2 (5 bases). The V end lost 2 bases, the J end lost 2 bases, and 13 bases lay between the germline ends. Germline assignment: CDR1 SGHTA and CDR2 FQGNSA. The CDR3 is made up of 15 amino acids. CDR3 region: CASSLSGRGAYEQYF. In DNA form, the CDR3 reads TGTGCCAGCAGCTTAAGTGGCCGGGGAGCCTACGAGCAGTACTTC. Together with reference TRBV7-2 and TRBJ2-7, the CDR3 gives the full variable domain: GAGVSQSPSNKVTEKGKDVELRCDPISGHTALYWYRQSLGQGLEFLIYFQGNSAPDKSGLPSDRFSAERTGGSVSTLTIQRTQQEDSAVYLCASSLSGRGAYEQYFGPGTRLTVT.

The rearrangement joins TRBV6-7 to TRBJ2-1; 8 nucleotides align to TRBD2. TRBV6-7 counts as an open reading frame of uncertain function. The trim removed 0 bases at V and 0 bases at J, leaving 4 bases unmatched. The CDR3 has 17 amino acids. In nucleotides, the CDR3 is TGTGCCAGCAGTTACTCGACGGGGGGGTCCTCCTACAATGAGCAGTTCTTC. Its protein product is CASSYSTGGSSYNEQFF.

The chain couples TRBV30 to TRBJ1-3, with D tentatively TRBD1 (5 bases). CDR3 size: 12 residues. Per the germline V gene, CDR1 is GTSNPN and CDR2 is SVGIG (reference sequence). V shed 5 bases and J shed 4 bases, with 9 bases lying between them. The CDR3 here is CAWARQGNTIYF. CDR3 bases: TGTGCCTGGGCAAGACAGGGAAACACCATATATTTT.

The rearrangement links TRBV7-2 to TRBJ2-5, with 10 nucleotides matching TRBD1. V lost 5 bases and J lost 5; bases outside the gene matches: 5. This CDR3 region has 14 residues. Germline-derived CDR1 and CDR2 are SGHTA and FQGNSA. The CDR3 here is CASSPDRGRETQYF. The CDR3 DNA is TGTGCCAGCAGCCCAGACAGGGGGCGTGAGACCCAGTACTTC.

The genes are TRBV10-3 and TRBJ2-7; D unresolved. This CDR3 contains 13 residues. Per germline, CDR1 ENHRY and CDR2 SYGVKD. Trimming left V 0 bases short and J 8 bases short, with 11 bases between. The CDR3 bases are TGTGCCATCAGTGAGTCCCGAGGTTCTCAGCAGTACTTC. Its translation is CAISESRGSQQYF.

The rearrangement links TRBV6-4 to TRBJ2-5; a weak D match, TRBD2 (7 bases). Per germline, CDR1 MRHNA and CDR2 SNTAGT. V lost 6 bases and J 6 bases, leaving 20 bases between the germline ends. The CDR3 is 15 residues long. The CDR3 DNA reads TGTGCCAGCAGGTCCATGTGCGGGGGCGGGAAGACCCAGTACTTC. It yields the protein CASRSMCGGGKTQYF.

The V and J genes are TRBV29-1 and TRBJ1-1; a possible D gene is TRBD1 (6 bases). Germline V CDR1 and CDR2: SQVTM, ANQGSEA. The length of the CDR3 is 14 residues. Trimming pared 4 bases from V and 4 bases from J, leaving 16 bases between. This CDR3 reads CSVAPTGSGTEAFF. The CDR3 DNA sequence: TGCAGCGTTGCCCCAACAGGGTCGGGCACTGAAGCTTTCTTT.

V usage is TRBV7-3 and J usage is TRBJ2-3; the match to TRBD2 covers 8 bases. Germline V gene sequence: CDR1 SGHTA, CDR2 FQGTGA. The CDR3 runs to 16 residues. V dropped 2 bases and J dropped 2; count of bases not matched to a gene: 6. DNA for the CDR3: TGTGCCAGCAGCTTAGTGCCGGGGGGGAACACAGATACGCAGTATTTT. Its protein product is CASSLVPGGNTDTQYF.